The TCR beta chain described here comes from a study of Ad26.COV2.S vaccination and SARS-CoV-2 variants. Study-wide background: Once, or twice with 56 days between doses, Ad26.COV2.S was given intramuscularly. Study findings and constraints: Following vaccination, spike-specific CD8+ and CD4+ T cell responses reportedly exhibited substantial breadth.

As for treatment: approximately 18 received Ad26.COV2.S at low or high dose, single or two shots; about 5 received placebo; per-sample allocation not given. Day 63 following the first vaccine or placebo injection was when the samples were taken. Vaccine was an Ad26 vector expressing Wuhan-strain SARS-CoV-2 spike. This table comes from immunoSEQ multiplex PCR, and its TCRdb copy is limited to in-frame clones, with some not included. The sample consists of fewer than 800,000 clones, roughly 90% of them appearing once. Concerning this clone itself: As yet, its antigen is unknown. Other DNA variants within this sample encode the same CDR3.

Germline V gives CDR1 MNHEY, CDR2 SVGAGI. V lost 6 bases and J 1 base, leaving 9 bases between the germline ends. There are 13 residues in the CDR3. This specimen was peripheral blood, taken in a trial of Ad26.COV2.S vaccine versus placebo. This chain joins TRBV6-5 and TRBJ1-1; D is possibly TRBD1 (6 bases). The receptor comes from a person between 18 and 60 years old who received the Ad26.COV2.S COVID-19 vaccine or a placebo. The CDR3 nucleotides read TGTGCCAGCAGCCTGACAGGGAACACTGAAGCTTTCTTT. It translates to CASSLTGNTEAFF.